The clone carrying this T cell receptor (beta chain) was recorded many times. Antigen unknown. These data are taken from a study of T-cell reconstitution after alpha-beta-depleted transplantation in children. Broader study findings: At one year after transplant, newly produced T cells mostly accounted for T-cell counts and diversity. TCRbeta diversity was high at day 60 in some patients (a result of surviving recipient T cells and thymic progenitors). Reported findings indicate that, about two months after transplant, alpha-beta T cells came from several hundred expanded clones, which were derived from non-depleted graft cells.

This CDR3 region has 18 residues. In germline, CDR1 is SGHRS, CDR2 YFSETQ. The V gene end was trimmed by 4 bases and the J gene end by 6 bases; junction bases not matched to a gene: 11. It was with unique molecular identifiers that the TCRbeta library was prepared. TCRdb reprocessed the PCR reads with MiXCR, giving one entry per CDR3 protein. The sample records about 580,000 distinct CDR3 sequences, under 25% being singletons. Here the sequenced sample was PBMCs, mostly from graft donor cells, taken 360 days after TCRalphabeta/CD19-depleted stem cell transplant. The source of this sequence is a boy under two years old who had a stem cell transplant for acute myeloid leukemia, so the T cells may come from the graft donor. This chain uses TRBV5-1 with TRBJ2-3; TRBD2 matches at 16 bases. CDR3 region: CASSTGTSGGAFYDTQYF. CDR3 sequence (DNA): TGCGCCAGCAGCACTGGGACTAGCGGGGGGGCTTTTTACGATACGCAGTATTTT.